A selection of T cell receptor beta chains follows, all from one sample in a study of blood T cell repertoires in COVID-19. Data came from immunoSEQ multiplex PCR; TCRdb stores just in-frame clones and leaves some out. Of about 270,000 clones in the sample, around 91% are singletons; the top ten hold 2% to 3%. The sequencing sample was made of PBMCs or T cells enriched from blood (not recorded which). The receptors were sampled from a woman in her late teens or twenties who had recovered from COVID-19. Both conserved end residues are part of each CDR3. Fields, in order: clone size, V gene, J gene, D gene, CDR3 DNA, CDR3 protein. A D gene is named only where the DNA matches it firmly. Size tells how often a clone was seen (once, few, many) or the class of an expanded clone, and some rows leave it out.

clone_size: -; v_call: TRBV11-2; j_call: TRBJ1-6; d_call: TRBD1; cdr3_nt: TGTGCCAGCAGATTTACAGGGGGGAATTCACCCCTCCACTTT; cdr3_aa: CASRFTGGNSPLHF
clone_size: -; v_call: TRBV5-1; j_call: TRBJ2-3; d_call: -; cdr3_nt: TGCGCCAGCAGCTTGGACTACACAGATACGCAGTATTTT; cdr3_aa: CASSLDYTDTQYF
clone_size: -; v_call: TRBV18; j_call: TRBJ2-3; d_call: TRBD2; cdr3_nt: TGTGCCAGCTCATCCGGACTAGCGGGGGGAGATACGCAGTATTTT; cdr3_aa: CASSSGLAGGDTQYF
clone_size: once; v_call: TRBV6-5; j_call: TRBJ2-7; d_call: TRBD1; cdr3_nt: TGTGCCAGCAGTAACCGGGACAGGGCATTGGACGAGCAGTACTTC; cdr3_aa: CASSNRDRALDEQYF
clone_size: -; v_call: TRBV11-3; j_call: TRBJ1-5; d_call: -; cdr3_nt: TGTGCCAGCAGCTATTCTGACAGGTGGGCAGGCCAGCCCCAGCATTTT; cdr3_aa: CASSYSDRWAGQPQHF
clone_size: -; v_call: TRBV13; j_call: TRBJ2-5; d_call: TRBD2; cdr3_nt: TGTGCCAGCAGCTTATGGGGGGGCCAAGAGACCCAGTACTTC; cdr3_aa: CASSLWGGQETQYF
clone_size: -; v_call: TRBV28; j_call: TRBJ2-7; d_call: TRBD2; cdr3_nt: TGTGCCAGCAGTTTAGGGTCCCCCGAGCGGGGCTACGAGCAGTACTTC; cdr3_aa: CASSLGSPERGYEQYF
clone_size: -; v_call: TRBV24-1; j_call: TRBJ2-1; d_call: TRBD2; cdr3_nt: TGTGCCACCAGCCCGTCAAGCGGGGCCTACAATGAGCAGTTCTTC; cdr3_aa: CATSPSSGAYNEQFF
clone_size: -; v_call: TRBV28; j_call: TRBJ2-2; d_call: -; cdr3_nt: TGTGCCAGCAGTTCCCCCACCGGGAACACCGGGGAGCTGTTTTTT; cdr3_aa: CASSSPTGNTGELFF
clone_size: -; v_call: TRBV5-1; j_call: TRBJ2-3; d_call: TRBD2; cdr3_nt: TGCGCCAGCAGCTTGGACAGCGGGGGGGCCGGAGATACGCAGTATTTT; cdr3_aa: CASSLDSGGAGDTQYF
clone_size: -; v_call: TRBV9; j_call: TRBJ1-1; d_call: -; cdr3_nt: TGTGCCAGCAGCGCCGACCCGGGGAACACTGAAGCTTTCTTT; cdr3_aa: CASSADPGNTEAFF
clone_size: -; v_call: TRBV3-1/TRBV3-2; j_call: TRBJ2-2; d_call: TRBD1; cdr3_nt: TGTGCCAGCAGCCAAGTCCTTCCGGGACAGCCGAACACCGGGGAGCTGTTTTTT; cdr3_aa: CASSQVLPGQPNTGELFF